One and the same sample provided the 24 T cell receptor beta chains below, sequenced in a study of blood T cell repertoires in COVID-19. TCRdb keeps only in-frame clones here, not all; method: immunoSEQ multiplex PCR. The sample shows 80,000 to 100,000 clones, nearly 95% of them seen only once. The sequenced sample consisted of peripheral blood. The receptors originated from a human donor with active COVID-19. The donor label of this sample is uncertain.

The V and J genes are TRBV13 and TRBJ2-1; 8 positions match TRBD1. Germline V gene lookup returns CDR1 PRHDT and CDR2 FYEKMQ (reference sequence). This CDR3 is built from 14 residues. Trimming removed 5 bases from V and 6 bases from J; junction bases left unmatched: 6. The CDR3 DNA is TGTGCCAGCAGCCCCAGACAGGGGCGCAATGAGCAGTTCTTC. It codes for CASSPRQGRNEQFF.

The gene calls are TRBV11-3 and TRBJ2-5, with 7 positions matching TRBD1. Per germline, CDR1 SGHNT and CDR2 YENEEA. V lost 5 bases, J lost 5 bases, and 11 bases stayed unmatched. The CDR3 is 15 residues long. The DNA for the CDR3 is TGTGCCAGCAGCGCTCGACAGGGTAGTATTGAGACCCAGTACTTC. It codes for CASSARQGSIETQYF.

The CDR3 DNA follows: TGTGCCAGCAGTCCAAGGGGGGGAGAGACCCAGTACTTC. It encodes CASSPRGGETQYF. This chain links TRBV27 with TRBJ2-5, with D maybe TRBD2 (7 bases). V lost 5 bases and J lost 4, with 11 bases in between. The CDR3 is 13 residues long. From germline, CDR1 is MNHEY and CDR2 SMNVEV (reference sequence).

This chain uses TRBV2 with TRBJ2-5; D might be TRBD2 (6 bases). CDR3 length equals 14 residues. The germline CDR1 and CDR2 sequences are SNHLY and FYNNEI. Trimming cost V 6 bases and J 2 bases, with 13 bases left between them. CDR3 DNA: TGTGCCAGCAGGATTGGGCTAGCGCAAGAGACCCAGTACTTC. This codes for CASRIGLAQETQYF.

J is TRBJ2-7 and V is TRBV20-1, with 8 positions matching TRBD2. The V gene's germline CDR1 is DFQATT and CDR2 SNEGSKA (reference sequence). J gave up 6 bases and V 5 bases, and 3 bases lay outside the gene matches. This CDR3 region has 11 residues. CDR3 in DNA: TGCAGTGCTCTCGGGGGGGTCGAGCAGTACTTC. It is translated as CSALGGVEQYF.

The rearrangement uses TRBV7-8 and TRBJ2-3; 7 bases match TRBD2. Losses at the gene ends were 6 bases for V and 0 bases for J; bases not matched to a gene: 6. CDR1 SGHVS and CDR2 FQNEAQ come from the germline V gene. The CDR3 extends over 15 amino acids. The DNA of the CDR3 is TGTGCCAGCAGACCGACGCGGGGGAGCACAGATACGCAGTATTTT. This encodes CASRPTRGSTDTQYF.

The chain has TRBV11-3 and TRBJ2-3; a possible D gene is TRBD2 (5 bases). Germline V gene sequence: CDR1 SGHNT, CDR2 YENEEA. V lost 5 bases and J 1 base, leaving 13 bases between the germline ends. The CDR3 consists of 15 residues. DNA of the CDR3: TGTGCCAGCAGCAAGGGAGTCTCTGGCACAGATACGCAGTATTTT. Translating gives CASSKGVSGTDTQYF.

The chain has TRBV11-2 and TRBJ1-2, with a tentative D call TRBD1 (5 bases). Germline-derived CDR1 and CDR2 are SGHAT and FQNNGV. Between the trimmed V and J ends, which lost 3 bases and 4 bases, there was a span of 15 bases. There are 15 residues in the CDR3. Here the CDR3 reads CASSLRDGGFYGYTF. DNA of the CDR3: TGTGCCAGCAGCTTGCGGGACGGAGGGTTCTATGGCTACACCTTC.

The chain is built from TRBV18 and TRBJ1-3, with TRBD1 identical over 9 bases. The CDR3 has 17 amino acids. Unmatched junction bases numbered 5, after V lost 2 bases and J lost 0 bases. In germline, CDR1 is KGHSH, CDR2 LQKENI. This CDR3 is CASSPLGQGISGNTIYF. The CDR3 DNA reads as TGTGCCAGCTCACCATTAGGACAGGGGATCTCTGGAAACACCATATATTTT.

The J gene is TRBJ2-7, the V gene TRBV15, with 11 bases fitting TRBD1. This CDR3 contains 14 residues. The V gene's germline CDR1 is LNHNV and CDR2 YYDKDF (reference sequence). V lost 3 bases to trimming and J lost 4 bases; unmatched junction nucleotides: 2. This CDR3 reads CATSRDRGPYEQYF. DNA of the CDR3: TGTGCCACCAGCAGGGACAGGGGGCCGTACGAGCAGTACTTC.

V and J are TRBV12-5 and TRBJ2-2; weak D call: TRBD2 (7 bases). Between the trimmed V and J ends, which lost 6 bases and 3 bases, there was a span of 14 bases. The V gene's germline CDR1 is LGHNT and CDR2 FRNRAP. CDR3 length: 15 amino acids. The chain's CDR3 is CASGLGGGDTGELFF. The CDR3 bases are TGTGCTAGTGGCCTTGGGGGGGGCGACACCGGGGAGCTGTTTTTT.

The chain recombines TRBV27 with TRBJ2-2; D gene unclear. V lost 10 bases to trimming and J lost 1 base, with 10 bases between them. Germline CDR1 and CDR2: MNHEY and SMNVEV (reference sequence). The CDR3 has 13 amino acids. The CDR3, as DNA: TGTGCCATCACCAGGAAGAACACCGGGGAGCTGTTTTTT. Residues: CAITRKNTGELFF.

This clone has a single count. This sequence joins TRBV7-2 and TRBJ2-1; 8 positions match TRBD2. CDR3 size: 14 residues. V shed 5 bases and J 8 bases; nucleotides not matched to a gene: 8. CDR1 and CDR2 from the germline V gene are SGHTA and FQGNSA. The CDR3 is CASSRPGTSYEQFF. Here the CDR3 DNA reads TGTGCCAGCAGCCGTCCCGGGACTAGTTATGAGCAGTTCTTC.

The chain employs TRBV15 and TRBJ2-3; no definite D call. In germline, CDR1 is LNHNV, CDR2 YYDKDF (reference sequence). Trimming stripped 1 base from V and 5 bases from J, with 10 bases between. The CDR3 consists of 14 residues. CDR3 in DNA: TGTGCCACCAGCAGAGGAATTTCCGGAGATACGCAGTATTTT. The encoded protein is CATSRGISGDTQYF.

The chain couples TRBV15 to TRBJ2-7; 12 positions agree with TRBD2. The V gene end was trimmed by 3 bases and the J gene end by 4 bases; junction bases not matched to a gene: 10. Germline V CDR1 and CDR2: LNHNV, YYDKDF (reference sequence). CDR3 length: 17 amino acids. CDR3 region: CATSSGRLAGVGYEQYF. CDR3 DNA sequence: TGTGCCACCAGCAGCGGGCGACTAGCGGGAGTCGGATACGAGCAGTACTTC.

This sequence joins TRBV4-1 and TRBJ2-1; D is ambiguous. The CDR3 spans 12 residues. Germline loops: CDR1 MGHRA, CDR2 YSYEKL. The ends were cut back, 4 bases at V and 8 bases at J, with 9 bases in the middle. CDR3 bases: TGCGCCAGCAGCCGATCGAGCGATGAGCAGTTCTTC. It specifies CASSRSSDEQFF.

The chain employs TRBV11-3 and TRBJ2-7, with a tentative D call TRBD1 (6 bases). Trimming stripped 5 bases from V and 3 bases from J, with 20 bases between. The CDR3 is 16 amino acids. Germline assignment: CDR1 SGHNT and CDR2 YENEEA. CDR3 amino acids: CASSPPSVGGRYEQYF. CDR3 coding DNA: TGTGCCAGCAGCCCACCCTCAGTTGGGGGCCGCTACGAGCAGTACTTC.

The rearrangement joins TRBV28 to TRBJ1-1; 10 nucleotides agree with TRBD1. Trimming took 3 bases from V and 8 from J; bases not matched to a gene: 12. From germline, CDR1 is MDHEN and CDR2 SYDVKM. This CDR3 spans 16 amino acids. CDR3: CASSLGTGAVIAEAFF. CDR3 nucleotide sequence: TGTGCCAGCAGTTTGGGGACAGGGGCGGTTATAGCCGAAGCTTTCTTT.

The V and J genes are TRBV4-3 and TRBJ1-5; a possible D gene is TRBD1 (5 bases). The V gene's germline CDR1 is LGHNA and CDR2 YSLEER. This CDR3 is 17 amino acids long. Trimming took 0 bases from V and 5 from J, leaving 17 bases between them. CDR3 residues: CASSQDLQGGPYQPQHF. The CDR3 DNA reads as TGCGCCAGCAGCCAAGATCTGCAGGGCGGACCCTATCAGCCCCAGCATTTT.

In this sample, this clone turned up a few times. The J gene is TRBJ1-6, the V gene TRBV7-2, with 7 bases lining up with TRBD1. This CDR3 region has 16 residues. Germline-derived CDR1 and CDR2 are SGHTA and FQGNSA. V shed 5 bases and J 3 bases; nucleotides not matched to a gene: 7. The DNA of the CDR3 is TGTGCCAGCAGCACCCAGACAGGGCTCTATAATTCACCCCTCCACTTT. Its translation: CASSTQTGLYNSPLHF.

V is TRBV12-3 or TRBV12-4 and J is TRBJ1-1, with TRBD1 matching over 7 bases. This CDR3 comprises 13 residues. V dropped 10 bases and J dropped 3; count of bases not matched to a gene: 8. CDR3 loop: CATQVRGDTEAFF. The CDR3 nucleotides read TGTGCCACGCAAGTCAGGGGGGACACTGAAGCTTTCTTT.

This chain links TRBV6-6 with TRBJ2-7; 14 nucleotides agree with TRBD2. V lost 6 bases to trimming and J lost 2 bases; unmatched junction nucleotides: 12. Germline CDR1 MNHNY, CDR2 SVGAGI (reference sequence). The CDR3 is 18 amino acids. CDR3: CASRRRTSGGISPYEQYF. CDR3 nucleotide sequence: TGTGCCAGCAGGCGAAGGACTAGCGGGGGGATTTCACCCTACGAGCAGTACTTC.

CDR3 bases: TGTGCCAGCAGTTACTCAGGGGGTAGAAATGAGCAGTTCTTC. As protein: CASSYSGGRNEQFF. This sequence joins TRBV6-5 and TRBJ2-1; TRBD1 might be the D (6 bases). CDR3 size: 14 residues. Germline V lookup: CDR1 MNHEY, CDR2 SVGAGI. The germline V and J ends were trimmed by 0 bases and 7 bases, with 10 bases remaining between them.

The V gene is TRBV5-1, the J gene TRBJ2-6; D call uncertain. The CDR3 totals 14 residues. V lost 3 bases, J lost 1 base, and 5 bases lay in between. The V gene's germline CDR1 is SGHRS and CDR2 YFSETQ. The CDR3 nucleotides read TGCGCCAGCAGCTCTCGGTCTGGGGCCAACGTCCTGACTTTC. Residues: CASSSRSGANVLTF.